These 30 T cell receptor beta chains came from one sample sequenced in a study of T cells in localized non-small cell lung cancer. TCRdb keeps only in-frame clones here, not all; method: immunoSEQ multiplex PCR. The sample records 30,000 to 45,000 clones, 80% to 85% being singletons. The sequencing used peripheral blood mononuclear cells, collected before any cancer treatment. The receptors were gathered from a male donor aged 60 or over with stage II lung adenocarcinoma.

The genes are TRBV2 and TRBJ1-2; D ambiguous. The CDR3 contains 14 residues. V was clipped by 5 bases and J by 2 bases, with 12 bases between them. The V gene's germline CDR1 is SNHLY and CDR2 FYNNEI. Written as DNA, the CDR3 is TGTGCCAGCAGTACCCGGACGGGGAACTATGGCTACACCTTC. Translated: CASSTRTGNYGYTF.

This chain uses TRBV6-5 with TRBJ2-1; TRBD2 aligns across 12 bases. The V and J ends lost 0 bases and 7 bases, in that order; junction bases with no gene match: 4. This CDR3 spans 16 amino acids. Germline-derived CDR1 and CDR2 are MNHEY and SVGAGI. The CDR3 is CASSYSPGTSGNEQFF. In nucleotides, the CDR3 is TGTGCCAGCAGTTACTCTCCGGGGACTAGCGGGAATGAGCAGTTCTTC.

The chain combines TRBV7-2 with TRBJ1-5, with 7 bases that match TRBD1. CDR3 length equals 15 residues. Germline CDR1 is SGHTA and CDR2 is FQGNSA. Losses at the gene ends were 6 bases for V and 2 bases for J; bases not matched to a gene: 7. The CDR3 nucleotides read TGTGCCAGCAGTGGACAGGTCGGGGGCAATCAGCCCCAGCATTTT. Translated: CASSGQVGGNQPQHF.

This chain joins TRBV5-1 and TRBJ2-5; D is undetermined. The CDR3 length is 12 residues. CDR1 and CDR2 from the germline V gene are SGHRS and YFSETQ. The germline V and J ends were trimmed by 1 base and 5 bases, with 6 bases remaining between them. The CDR3 coding sequence is TGCGCCAGCAGCTTGAACTCGGAGACCCAGTACTTC. Translating it yields CASSLNSETQYF.

V and J are TRBV6-6 and TRBJ1-2; TRBD1 is a possible D gene (5 bases). V was trimmed by 5 bases and J by 0 bases, leaving 10 bases between them. CDR3 length: 14 residues. Germline V gene sequence: CDR1 MNHNY, CDR2 SVGAGI (reference sequence). The CDR3, as DNA: TGTGCCAGCAGTCCTCGGGGGTCTAACTATGGCTACACCTTC. It yields the protein CASSPRGSNYGYTF.

CDR3 sequence (DNA): TGTGCCTGGAGCCGTTCCGGGACAGGGGCCACTGAAGCTTTCTTT. The encoded protein is CAWSRSGTGATEAFF. This chain connects TRBV30 to TRBJ1-1, with 10 bases fitting TRBD1. The germline V gene has CDR1 GTSNPN and CDR2 SVGIG (reference sequence). V lost 3 bases to trimming and J lost 4 bases; unmatched junction nucleotides: 8. The CDR3 is 15 residues long. Full variable domain (outside the CDR3, taken from reference TRBV30 and TRBJ1-1): SQTIHQWPATLVQPVGSPLSLECTVEGTSNPNLYWYRQAAGRGLQLLFYSVGIGQISSEVPQNLSASRPQDRQFILSSKKLLLSDSGFYLCAWSRSGTGATEAFFGQGTRLTVV.

Of note for this clone: As the CDR3 is not closed by the conserved phenylalanine or tryptophan, this likely results from a read error. The chain employs TRBV7-9 and TRBJ1-1; 7 bases are shared with TRBD1. The J segment lost 1 base and the V segment lost 4 bases, leaving 3 bases of the junction unmatched. CDR1 is SEHNR and CDR2 is FQNEAQ in the germline V gene (reference sequence). This CDR3 contains 14 residues. The CDR3 here is CASSYRGTNTEAFS. The CDR3 DNA reads as TGTGCCAGCAGCTACAGGGGTACGAACACTGAAGCTTTCTCT.

The gene calls are TRBV11-2 and TRBJ1-2, with D perhaps TRBD1 (6 bases). Trimming removed 5 bases from V and 6 bases from J, with 19 bases in between. The germline CDR1 and CDR2 sequences are SGHAT and FQNNGV. This CDR3 comprises 15 residues. CDR3 nucleotides: TGTGCCAGCAGCCCGAGGACAGCCTTGGGGGATGGCTACACCTTC. This sequence encodes CASSPRTALGDGYTF.

The rearrangement links TRBV30 to TRBJ1-4; weak D call: TRBD1 (6 bases). Germline V gene lookup returns CDR1 GTSNPN and CDR2 SVGIG (reference sequence). The CDR3 is 14 amino acids. The CDR3 DNA sequence: TGTGCTTTTTCTCCGGACAGACTTAATGAAAAACTGTTTTTT. Amino acid sequence: CAFSPDRLNEKLFF.

V is TRBV30 and J is TRBJ1-5, with 9 bases fitting TRBD1. V lost 3 bases and J lost 5; bases outside the gene matches: 8. This CDR3 is built from 15 residues. Germline V lookup: CDR1 GTSNPN, CDR2 SVGIG (reference sequence). CDR3 sequence (DNA): TGTGCCTGGAGAAGAACAGGGGGCTATGATCAGCCCCAGCATTTT. Protein: CAWRRTGGYDQPQHF.

The rearrangement uses TRBV7-9 and TRBJ2-5; possibly TRBD1 or TRBD2 for D (5 bases each). Germline V CDR1 and CDR2: SEHNR, FQNEAQ (reference sequence). The CDR3 runs 13 residues. V gave up 4 bases and J gave up 5 bases, with 11 bases separating them. The CDR3 sequence: CASSSRGVETQYF. CDR3 in DNA: TGTGCCAGCAGCTCGAGAGGGGTTGAGACCCAGTACTTC.

DNA for the CDR3: TGTGCCAGCAGTGGGTTTGTCCCGGGACTAGCGGGAGATGAGCAGTTCTTC. Residues: CASSGFVPGLAGDEQFF. The V and J genes are TRBV27 and TRBJ2-1; 14 bases align to TRBD2. CDR1 is MNHEY, CDR2 SMNVEV, per germline (reference sequence). CDR3 length equals 17 residues. The junction had 11 bases not matched to a gene; V was cut back by 5 bases and J by 8 bases.

J is TRBJ1-1 and V is TRBV4-1; tentatively, D is TRBD1 (6 bases). Germline V gives CDR1 MGHRA, CDR2 YSYEKL. V was trimmed by 0 bases and J by 0 bases, leaving 26 bases between them. The CDR3 consists of 21 residues. The CDR3 is CASSQDKFSVEQGTMNTEAFF. The DNA of the CDR3 is TGCGCCAGCAGCCAAGATAAATTTAGCGTAGAACAGGGCACAATGAACACTGAAGCTTTCTTT.

The chain carries TRBV7-9 and TRBJ2-7; D unresolved. CDR1 and CDR2 from the germline V gene are SEHNR and FQNEAQ (reference sequence). Trimming took 2 bases from V and 2 from J, leaving 10 bases between them. This CDR3 has 14 residues. The CDR3 spells CASSLMANTYEQYF. For the CDR3, the DNA is TGTGCCAGCAGCTTAATGGCTAACACCTACGAGCAGTACTTC.

V gene TRBV28 combines with J gene TRBJ1-2, with D uncertain. The germline V gene has CDR1 MDHEN and CDR2 SYDVKM. Trimming took off 6 bases at V and 4 bases at J, with 9 bases between the two ends. The CDR3 contains 12 residues. CDR3 bases: TGTGCCAGCAGCACAGCTCTCTATGGCTACACCTTC. Amino acid sequence: CASSTALYGYTF.

The CDR3 coding sequence is TGTGCCAGCAGCTCGGAGGAGGGACGCGTCTATGGCTACACCTTC. This gives the protein CASSSEEGRVYGYTF. The chain links TRBV5-4 to TRBJ1-2; tentative D call: TRBD1 (5 bases). Germline CDR1 and CDR2: SGHNT and YYREEE (reference sequence). The CDR3 covers 15 residues. V lost 3 bases and J lost 4, with 16 bases in between.

The chain carries TRBV28 and TRBJ1-1, with 7 nucleotides matching TRBD1. CDR1 is MDHEN and CDR2 is SYDVKM in the germline V gene. The CDR3 totals 13 residues. The trim removed 5 bases at V and 3 bases at J, leaving 3 bases unmatched. CDR3 nucleotide sequence: TGTGCCAGCAGTGCAGGGGGGGACACTGAAGCTTTCTTT. This sequence encodes CASSAGGDTEAFF.

V gene TRBV11-2 combines with J gene TRBJ2-1, with D perhaps assigned TRBD1 or TRBD2 (5 bases each). Germline assignment: CDR1 SGHAT and CDR2 FQNNGV. The CDR3 consists of 17 residues. V was cut by 5 bases and J by 1 base, with 18 bases left in between. The CDR3 DNA reads as TGTGCCAGCAGCCATAACCCTCGGGACGGATCCTACAATGAGCAGTTCTTC. It translates to CASSHNPRDGSYNEQFF.

V is TRBV11-2 and J is TRBJ2-7, with 7 bases matching TRBD2. The ends lost 5 bases at V and 1 base at J; junction bases unmatched: 8. The germline CDR1 and CDR2 sequences are SGHAT and FQNNGV. This CDR3 is 15 amino acids long. The DNA of the CDR3 is TGTGCCAGCAGCCGAGCTGGGGGGGTTTCCTACGAGCAGTACTTC. Protein sequence: CASSRAGGVSYEQYF.

This chain joins TRBV7-2 and TRBJ1-1, with unresolved D. Trimming removed 3 bases from V and 0 bases from J, with 5 bases in between. Germline values: CDR1 SGHTA, CDR2 FQGNSA. CDR3 length equals 13 residues. The CDR3 DNA reads as TGTGCCAGCAGCTTTTCGATGAACACTGAAGCTTTCTTT. Its protein is CASSFSMNTEAFF.

This chain connects TRBV5-5 to TRBJ2-4; D is uncertain. The germline V gene has CDR1 SGHKS and CDR2 YYEKEE (reference sequence). The length of the CDR3 is 14 residues. V dropped 6 bases and J dropped 3 bases, with 13 bases sitting between them. CDR3 bases: TGTGCCAGCACCCAAGCAGGATACAAAAACATTCAGTACTTC. It yields the protein CASTQAGYKNIQYF.

The V gene is TRBV6-1, the J gene TRBJ1-3; weak D call: TRBD1 (6 bases). CDR1 and CDR2 (germline): MNHNS, SASEGT. Trimming pared 5 bases from V and 0 bases from J, leaving 11 bases between. This CDR3 spans 15 amino acids. This CDR3 is CASSLGHFSGNTIYF. The CDR3 bases are TGTGCCAGCAGTTTGGGACACTTCTCTGGAAACACCATATATTTT.

The genes are TRBV28 and TRBJ1-2, with a tentative D call TRBD1 (5 bases). The germline V and J ends were trimmed by 2 bases and 4 bases, with 11 bases remaining between them. CDR1 and CDR2 (germline): MDHEN, SYDVKM. The CDR3 consists of 14 residues. This chain's CDR3 is CASSLTEGVYGYTF. The DNA of the CDR3 is TGTGCCAGCAGTTTAACCGAAGGGGTCTATGGCTACACCTTC.

The chain couples TRBV4-1 to TRBJ2-3; TRBD2 agrees at 7 bases. This CDR3 is built from 18 residues. J lost 2 bases, V lost 1 base, and 12 bases had no gene match. Germline V gene data show CDR1 as MGHRA and CDR2 as YSYEKL. CDR3 nucleotides: TGCGCCAGCAGCCAAGTTCCCCTCGCGGGGGTTAACACAGATACGCAGTATTTT. It yields the protein CASSQVPLAGVNTDTQYF.

This chain's CDR3 is CASRGNTEAFF. The CDR3 DNA is TGTGCCAGCAGGGGGAACACTGAAGCTTTCTTT. V and J are TRBV2 and TRBJ1-1, with D hard to call. The germline V and J ends were trimmed by 6 bases and 1 base, with 3 bases remaining between them. Germline loops: CDR1 SNHLY, CDR2 FYNNEI. The CDR3 length is 11 residues.

Only a few counts were recorded for this clone. The chain combines TRBV20-1 with TRBJ2-1; TRBD2 is a possible D gene (5 bases). CDR3 length: 11 amino acids. Trimming shortened V by 3 bases and J by 7 bases, and 7 bases separated the two germline ends. CDR1 DFQATT and CDR2 SNEGSKA come from the germline V gene (reference sequence). CDR3 DNA sequence: TGCAGTGCTAGCGAGGGAAATGAGCAGTTCTTC. Translation gives CSASEGNEQFF.

The sample holds one count of this clone. The V gene is TRBV28, the J gene TRBJ1-4, with 8 bases aligning to TRBD1. The CDR3 loop spans 15 amino acids. With V trimmed by 2 bases and J by 7 bases, 6 bases remained unmatched. Germline V gene lookup returns CDR1 MDHEN and CDR2 SYDVKM. CDR3 sequence (DNA): TGTGCCAGCAGTTTACGCAGGGGGCGAGGTGAAAAACTGTTTTTT. Translating it yields CASSLRRGRGEKLFF.

This clone occurred once. The V and J genes are TRBV19 and TRBJ2-2; unclear D gene. V was trimmed by 7 bases and J by 0 bases, leaving 12 bases between them. Germline assignment: CDR1 LNHDA and CDR2 SQIVND (reference sequence). The CDR3 is made up of 15 amino acids. The CDR3 here is CASTPTLPNTGELFF. In nucleotides, the CDR3 is TGTGCCAGTACCCCCACCCTGCCGAACACCGGGGAGCTGTTTTTT.

This chain uses TRBV4-1 with TRBJ1-1, with 8 bases matching TRBD1. CDR1 MGHRA and CDR2 YSYEKL come from the germline V gene. V lost 6 bases to trimming and J lost 5 bases; unmatched junction nucleotides: 23. The CDR3 runs to 19 residues. CDR3 sequence: CASRLIPAGTGGTGTEAFF. The CDR3 DNA follows: TGCGCCAGCAGACTAATCCCCGCTGGGACAGGTGGGACTGGAACTGAAGCTTTCTTT.

The chain links TRBV28 to TRBJ1-5; D not resolved. This CDR3 has 14 amino acids. CDR1 and CDR2 from the germline V gene are MDHEN and SYDVKM. The V and J ends lost 2 bases and 4 bases respectively, with 9 bases between them. The CDR3 nucleotides are TGTGCCAGCAGTTTACGGGTTTTGAATCAGCCCCAGCATTTT. Encoded protein: CASSLRVLNQPQHF.